The present entry profiles one TCR beta chain with its context. The antigen is not known. The method was immunoSEQ multiplex PCR; TCRdb's version includes in-frame clones alone and lacks a portion of them. The sample consists of tens of thousands of clones, roughly nine tenths of them appearing once. The CDR3 has 13 residues. Germline V gene data show CDR1 as KGHSH and CDR2 as LQKENI. V lost 3 bases and J lost 4, with 9 bases in between. The sample originates from a study of OX40 agonist ivuxolimab in advanced cancers. Study-wide findings and caveats: The average count of expanded clones was higher among CD8+ T cells than among CD4+.

The source of this sequence is an adult with an advanced solid tumor such as melanoma, head and neck, liver or kidney cancer. This chain uses TRBV18 with TRBJ1-1; no reliable D call. Specimen: CD4+ or CD8+ T cells sorted from blood, collected in a trial of the OX40 agonist ivuxolimab. The CDR3: CASSPVGATEAFF. CDR3 in DNA: TGTGCCAGCTCACCTGTGGGTGCCACTGAAGCTTTCTTT.